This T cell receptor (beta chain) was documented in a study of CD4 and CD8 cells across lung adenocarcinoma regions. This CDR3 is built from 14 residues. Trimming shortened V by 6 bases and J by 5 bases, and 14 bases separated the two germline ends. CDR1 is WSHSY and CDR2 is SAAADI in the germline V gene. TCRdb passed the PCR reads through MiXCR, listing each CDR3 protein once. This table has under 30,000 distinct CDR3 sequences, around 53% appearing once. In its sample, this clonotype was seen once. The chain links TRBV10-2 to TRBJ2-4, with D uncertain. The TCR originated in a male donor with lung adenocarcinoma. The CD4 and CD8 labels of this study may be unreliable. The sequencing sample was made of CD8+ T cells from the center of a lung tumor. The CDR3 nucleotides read TGCGCCAGCAGCATGGTGTATGCCCAAAACATTCAGTACTTC. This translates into CASSMVYAQNIQYF.